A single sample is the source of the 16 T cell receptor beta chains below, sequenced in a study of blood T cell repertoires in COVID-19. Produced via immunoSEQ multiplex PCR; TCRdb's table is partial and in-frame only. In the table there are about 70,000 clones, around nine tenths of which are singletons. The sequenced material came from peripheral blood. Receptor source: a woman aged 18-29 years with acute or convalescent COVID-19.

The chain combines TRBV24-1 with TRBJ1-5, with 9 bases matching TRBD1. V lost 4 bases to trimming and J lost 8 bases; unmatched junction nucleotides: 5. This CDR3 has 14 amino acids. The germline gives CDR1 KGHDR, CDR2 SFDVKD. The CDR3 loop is CATSDAGQGKPQHF. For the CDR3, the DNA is TGTGCCACCAGTGACGCGGGACAGGGAAAGCCCCAGCATTTT.

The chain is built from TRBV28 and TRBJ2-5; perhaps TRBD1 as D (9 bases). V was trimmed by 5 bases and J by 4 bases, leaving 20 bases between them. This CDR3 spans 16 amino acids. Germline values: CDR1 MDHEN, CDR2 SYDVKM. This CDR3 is CASSRRGGQGVETQYF. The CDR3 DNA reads TGTGCCAGCAGTAGACGGGGGGGACAGGGCGTAGAGACCCAGTACTTC.

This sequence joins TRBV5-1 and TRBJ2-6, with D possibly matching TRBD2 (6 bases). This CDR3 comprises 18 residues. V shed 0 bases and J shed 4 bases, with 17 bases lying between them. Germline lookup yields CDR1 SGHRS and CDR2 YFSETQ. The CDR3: CASSLAIRTTTGANVLTF. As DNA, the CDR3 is TGCGCCAGCAGCTTGGCCATAAGGACTACTACAGGGGCCAACGTCCTGACTTTC.

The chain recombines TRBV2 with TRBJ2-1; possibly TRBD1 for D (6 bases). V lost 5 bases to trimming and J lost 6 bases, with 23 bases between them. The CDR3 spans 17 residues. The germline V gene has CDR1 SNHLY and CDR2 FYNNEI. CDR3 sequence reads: CASSKDDHRELGNEQFF. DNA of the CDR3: TGTGCCAGCAGTAAAGATGATCACAGGGAGCTTGGCAATGAGCAGTTCTTC.

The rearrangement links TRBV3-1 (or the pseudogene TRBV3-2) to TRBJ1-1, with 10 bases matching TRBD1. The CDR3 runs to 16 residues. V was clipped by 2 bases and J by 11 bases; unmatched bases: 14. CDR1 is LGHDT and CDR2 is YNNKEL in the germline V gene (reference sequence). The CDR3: CASSQNIGQGEVQAFF. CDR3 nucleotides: TGTGCCAGCAGCCAAAACATCGGACAGGGGGAGGTTCAGGCTTTCTTT.

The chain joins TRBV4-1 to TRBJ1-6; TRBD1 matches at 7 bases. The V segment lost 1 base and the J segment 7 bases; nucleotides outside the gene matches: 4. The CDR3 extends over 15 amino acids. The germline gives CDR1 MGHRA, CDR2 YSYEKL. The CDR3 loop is CASSQVDRDNSPLHF. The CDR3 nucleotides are TGCGCCAGCAGCCAAGTTGACAGGGACAATTCACCCCTCCACTTT.

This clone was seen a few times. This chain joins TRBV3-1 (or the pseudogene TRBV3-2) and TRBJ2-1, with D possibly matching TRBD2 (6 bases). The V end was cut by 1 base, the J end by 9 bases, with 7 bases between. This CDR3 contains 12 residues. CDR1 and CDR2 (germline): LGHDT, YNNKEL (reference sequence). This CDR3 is CASSQARGEQFF. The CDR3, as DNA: TGTGCCAGCAGCCAAGCGCGGGGTGAGCAGTTCTTC.

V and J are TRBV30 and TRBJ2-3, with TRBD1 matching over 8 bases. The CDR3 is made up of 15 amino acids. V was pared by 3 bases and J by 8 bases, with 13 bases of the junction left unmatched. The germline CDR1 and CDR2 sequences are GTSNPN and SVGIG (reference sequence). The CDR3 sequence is CAWRSDRGFTGTQYF. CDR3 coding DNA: TGTGCCTGGAGGTCCGACAGGGGCTTCACGGGTACGCAGTATTTT.

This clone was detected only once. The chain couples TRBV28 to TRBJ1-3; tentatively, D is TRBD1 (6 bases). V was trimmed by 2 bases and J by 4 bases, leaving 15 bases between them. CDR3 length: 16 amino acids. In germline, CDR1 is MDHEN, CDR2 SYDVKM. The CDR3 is CASSLRGGATGNTIYF. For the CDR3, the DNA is TGTGCCAGCAGTTTAAGGGGGGGCGCAACGGGAAACACCATATATTTT.

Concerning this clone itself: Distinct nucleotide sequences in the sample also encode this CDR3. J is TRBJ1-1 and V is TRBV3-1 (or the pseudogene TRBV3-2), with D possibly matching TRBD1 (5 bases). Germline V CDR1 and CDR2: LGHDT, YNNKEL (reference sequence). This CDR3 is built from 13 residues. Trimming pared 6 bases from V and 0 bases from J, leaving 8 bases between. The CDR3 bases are TGTGCCAGCAGTCGACAGTTGAACACTGAAGCTTTCTTT. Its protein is CASSRQLNTEAFF.

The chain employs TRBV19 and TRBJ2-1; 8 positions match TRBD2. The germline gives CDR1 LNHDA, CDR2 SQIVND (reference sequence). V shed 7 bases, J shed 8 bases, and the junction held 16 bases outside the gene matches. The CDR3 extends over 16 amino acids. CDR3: CASTVGYGRAVYEQFF. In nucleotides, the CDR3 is TGTGCCAGTACCGTCGGGTACGGGAGGGCCGTCTATGAGCAGTTCTTC.

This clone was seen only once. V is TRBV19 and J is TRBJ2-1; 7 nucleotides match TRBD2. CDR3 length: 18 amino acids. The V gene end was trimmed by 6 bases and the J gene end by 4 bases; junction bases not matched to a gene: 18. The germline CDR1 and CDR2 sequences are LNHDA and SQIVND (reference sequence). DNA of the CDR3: TGTGCCAGTAGATCCTCGGTTCTTTTAGCGGGTAGATACAATGAGCAGTTCTTC. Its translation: CASRSSVLLAGRYNEQFF.

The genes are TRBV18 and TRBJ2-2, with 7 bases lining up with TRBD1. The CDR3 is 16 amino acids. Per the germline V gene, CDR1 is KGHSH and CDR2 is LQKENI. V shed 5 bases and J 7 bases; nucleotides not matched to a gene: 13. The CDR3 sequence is CASSNTAPGQIGELFF. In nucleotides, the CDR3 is TGTGCCAGCTCAAACACCGCCCCGGGACAGATCGGGGAGCTGTTTTTT.

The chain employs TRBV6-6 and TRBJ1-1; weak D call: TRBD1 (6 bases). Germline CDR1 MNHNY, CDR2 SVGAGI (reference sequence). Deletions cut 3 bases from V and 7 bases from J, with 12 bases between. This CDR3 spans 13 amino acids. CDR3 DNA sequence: TGTGCCAGCAGTTATACAGGGCCAAATGAAGCTTTCTTT. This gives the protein CASSYTGPNEAFF.

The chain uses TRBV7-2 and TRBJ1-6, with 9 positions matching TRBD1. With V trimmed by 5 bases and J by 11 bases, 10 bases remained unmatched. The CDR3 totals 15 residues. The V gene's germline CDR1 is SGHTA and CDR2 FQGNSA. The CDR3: CASSQSDRGWAPLHF. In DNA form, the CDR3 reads TGTGCCAGCAGCCAATCGGACAGGGGCTGGGCACCCCTCCACTTT. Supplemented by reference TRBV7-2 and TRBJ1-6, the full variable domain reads GAGVSQSPSNKVTEKGKDVELRCDPISGHTALYWYRQSLGQGLEFLIYFQGNSAPDKSGLPSDRFSAERTGGSVSTLTIQRTQQEDSAVYLCASSQSDRGWAPLHFGNGTRLTVT.

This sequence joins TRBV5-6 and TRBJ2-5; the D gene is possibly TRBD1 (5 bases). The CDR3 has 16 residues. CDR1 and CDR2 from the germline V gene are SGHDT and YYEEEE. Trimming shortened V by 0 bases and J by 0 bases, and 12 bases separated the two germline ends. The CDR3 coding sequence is TGTGCCAGCAGCTTGGGACAGAACACGTACCAAGAGACCCAGTACTTC. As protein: CASSLGQNTYQETQYF.